This T cell receptor beta chain was obtained from a study of blood T cell repertoires in COVID-19. Overall study: The samples span acute and convalescent COVID-19 from the United States, Italy and Spain. Sample material is recorded as cDNA or gDNA derived from T cells, B-cell-depleted T cells, or PBMCs.

J was trimmed by 5 bases and V by 2 bases; bases with no gene match: 0. Germline V gene data show CDR1 as ENHRY and CDR2 as SYGVKD. The CDR3 length is 13 residues. In the source study's methods: The assay estimated nucleated cells by amplifying reference gene primers. Sequencing used immunoSEQ multiplex PCR; TCRdb keeps in-frame clones, though not all of them. V and J calls and clone size come straight from that table; D and trimming were deduced from the DNA. The sample carries fewer than 90,000 clones, about four fifths recorded once. Followed longitudinally, the Seattle patients had been enrolled during active infection.

This receptor was taken from a man aged 65 to 85 with COVID-19, enrolled during active disease. This chain connects TRBV10-3 to TRBJ1-5; TRBD1 matches at 7 bases. The sample consisted of peripheral blood. DNA for the CDR3: TGTGCCATCAGTGAGACAGGGGATCAGCCCCAGCATTTT. Protein sequence: CAISETGDQPQHF.